This T cell receptor beta chain was captured by sequencing in a study of identifying expanded T cells in peripheral blood. The protocol was immunoSEQ multiplex PCR, while the TCRdb copy is restricted to in-frame clones and leaves out a portion. The data show under 95,000 clones, about 88% seen once. Study-level points and caveats: Differentially abundant clones: around 1.2 between replicates, 16.4 at approximately 14 days, around 20 at four.

Concerning this clone itself: What it binds is not known.

Healthy donors had no documented immune events, such as infections, while sampled. Germline values: CDR1 MNHEY, CDR2 SMNVEV (reference sequence). The CDR3 is 16 amino acids. Trimming cost V 5 bases and J 0 bases, with 11 bases left between them. Specimen: blood. The chain is built from TRBV27 and TRBJ2-6; D is uncertain. This receptor was obtained from a person between 18 and 70 years old in good health. DNA for the CDR3: TGTGCCAGCAGTCAGGCGGACCCCTCTGGGGCCAACGTCCTGACTTTC. Translating gives CASSQADPSGANVLTF.